This TCR beta chain was sequenced in a study of metastatic and nonmetastatic thyroid tumors (dated by TCRdb to 2018 to 2020). Concerning the study at large: Repertoires from peripheral blood and from tumor or nodule tissue samples of malignant and benign thyroid patients were compared.

Receptor amplification or capture employed PCR. The instrument was an Illumina HiSeq 4000. High-throughput sequencing was used to profile the TCR beta-chain CDR3 region of each patient. On the authors' methods: Drawing on CDR3 differences between clinicopathological groups, the researchers built a classifier meant to tell apart patients with distant-metastatic papillary thyroid cancer. The Shannon index was used to assess repertoire diversity, and the Morisita-Horn index was used to assess tumor-blood repertoire similarity. TCRdb itself trimmed the public reads at Q25 with fastp, ran MiXCR and retained productive beta chains. The authors' filters were not applied to this entry. The sample includes 15,000 or so clones, with around 14% observed a single time. Around 16% of the sample goes to the ten largest clones. In the germline V gene, CDR1 corresponds to SGHTA and CDR2 to FQGNSA. V is cut back by 5 bases and J by 13 bases, with 9 bases in the junction unmatched. Including the terminal cysteine and phenylalanine, the CDR3 comprises 12 residues. Here the CDR3 DNA is all that survives: 36 bases in frame from base 1.

Before undergoing thyroid surgery, none of the patients had been given any kind of treatment. Patient clinical samples collected from 2012 to 2018 were retrospectively analysed using T-cell receptor beta sequencing. As concerns this clone: Its antigen is currently not known. A much larger clone lies one base from this, so it may be a read error.

What the authors observed across the whole study: In both blood and tumor samples, TCR beta diversity was reported to be significantly higher in malignant tumors than in benign nodules.

Rearrangement joined TRBV7-2 to TRBJ2-3; 7 junctional bases match TRBD2. What was sequenced was blood. The origin of this receptor is a female donor with papillary thyroid cancer or a benign thyroid nodule (not recorded which). Some clones in this sample may be carry-over from other donors' samples. The nucleotide sequence reads TGTGCCAGCAGCCCTGTGACTAGCCAGAAGTATTTT. Its product reads: CASSPVTSQKYF.